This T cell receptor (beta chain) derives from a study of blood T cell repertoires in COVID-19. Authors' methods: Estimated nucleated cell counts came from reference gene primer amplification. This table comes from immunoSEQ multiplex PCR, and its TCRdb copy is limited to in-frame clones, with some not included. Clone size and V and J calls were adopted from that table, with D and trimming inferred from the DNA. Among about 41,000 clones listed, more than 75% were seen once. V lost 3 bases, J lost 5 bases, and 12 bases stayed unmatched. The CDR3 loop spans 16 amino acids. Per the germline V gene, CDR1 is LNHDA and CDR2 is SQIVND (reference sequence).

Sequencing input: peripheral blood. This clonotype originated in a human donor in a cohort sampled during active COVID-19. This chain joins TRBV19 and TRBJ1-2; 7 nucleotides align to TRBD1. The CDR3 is CASSIPRGQQVYGYTF. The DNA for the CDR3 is TGTGCCAGTAGTATCCCAAGGGGACAGCAGGTGTATGGCTACACCTTC.